Below, 31 T cell receptor beta chains from the same sample are listed, as sequenced in a study of blood T cell repertoires in COVID-19. The data were produced by immunoSEQ multiplex PCR, yet TCRdb's version contains in-frame clones alone and is incomplete. In the table there are 80,000 to 95,000 clones, approximately 87% of which are singletons. Sequenced input: peripheral blood. The receptors originated from a woman between 65 and 79 years old with acute or convalescent COVID-19.

The rearrangement uses TRBV13 and TRBJ2-7, with D possibly matching TRBD1 (6 bases). The V end lost 0 bases, the J end lost 6 bases, and 12 bases lay between the germline ends. The CDR3 covers 14 residues. The germline CDR1 and CDR2 sequences are PRHDT and FYEKMQ (reference sequence). CDR3 in amino acids: CASSLGTGWGEQYV. DNA of the CDR3: TGTGCCAGCAGCTTAGGTACAGGGTGGGGCGAGCAGTACGTC.

This chain links TRBV6-6 with TRBJ2-5; 7 bases line up with TRBD1. The CDR3 sequence is 16 residues long. In germline, CDR1 is MNHNY, CDR2 SVGAGI (reference sequence). The ends lost 7 bases at V and 1 base at J; junction bases unmatched: 12. CDR3 sequence: CASNPRRQGFQETQYF. For the CDR3, the DNA is TGTGCCAGCAATCCGCGGAGACAGGGCTTCCAAGAGACCCAGTACTTC.

The chain links TRBV13 to TRBJ2-1, with TRBD2 matching 13 bases. This CDR3 has 24 residues. V was clipped by 3 bases and J by 0 bases; unmatched bases: 23. Germline V lookup: CDR1 PRHDT, CDR2 FYEKMQ (reference sequence). The CDR3 DNA is TGTGCCAGCAGCTTTTCTCTCTCGGGATACAGGACTAGCGGGGGCCAAAGCTCCTACAATGAGCAGTTCTTC. Its protein is CASSFSLSGYRTSGGQSSYNEQFF.

V and J are TRBV3-1 (or the pseudogene TRBV3-2) and TRBJ2-1; D not certain. Looked up from germline, CDR1 is LGHDT and CDR2 is YNNKEL (reference sequence). The CDR3 is 16 amino acids. V was cut by 0 bases and J by 0 bases, with 9 bases left in between. The CDR3 sequence: CASSQEYADSYNEQFF. CDR3 sequence (DNA): TGTGCCAGCAGCCAAGAGTACGCAGACTCCTACAATGAGCAGTTCTTC.

The chain is built from TRBV5-1 and TRBJ2-6; D possibly corresponds to TRBD1 (6 bases). The V end was cut by 6 bases, the J end by 0 bases, with 10 bases between. CDR3 length: 15 residues. Per germline, CDR1 SGHRS and CDR2 YFSETQ. The CDR3 coding sequence is TGCGCCAGCACCCTACAGGGCTCTGGGGCCAACGTCCTGACTTTC. It translates to CASTLQGSGANVLTF.

The V and J genes are TRBV7-9 and TRBJ2-5; 10 bases are shared with TRBD1. The junction had 11 bases not matched to a gene; V was cut back by 8 bases and J by 5 bases. CDR1 is SEHNR and CDR2 is FQNEAQ in the germline V gene (reference sequence). This CDR3 is 15 amino acids long. The CDR3 sequence: CASGTRQGASETQYF. The CDR3 DNA sequence: TGTGCCAGCGGAACCAGACAGGGGGCATCGGAGACCCAGTACTTC.

This chain uses TRBV4-1 with TRBJ2-1; 10 bases fit TRBD2. Per the germline V gene, CDR1 is MGHRA and CDR2 is YSYEKL. Germline trimming cut 4 bases from V and 7 bases from J; bases unmatched to any gene: 13. This CDR3 is built from 17 residues. CDR3 sequence (DNA): TGCGCCAGCAGCCCAGTACCCTCTAGCGGGGGTTGGAATGAGCAGTTCTTC. The encoded protein is CASSPVPSSGGWNEQFF.

The rearrangement links TRBV20-1 to TRBJ2-3; D is unresolved. This CDR3 region has 11 residues. The germline gives CDR1 DFQATT, CDR2 SNEGSKA (reference sequence). Trimming pared 5 bases from V and 4 bases from J, leaving 7 bases between. CDR3 loop: CSAQIADTQYF. The CDR3 nucleotides read TGCAGTGCTCAAATAGCAGATACGCAGTATTTT.

The V gene is TRBV4-3, the J gene TRBJ1-2; 9 nucleotides align to TRBD1. The CDR3 runs to 13 residues. Germline V gene sequence: CDR1 LGHNA, CDR2 YSLEER. The V and J ends lost 4 bases and 7 bases, in that order; junction bases with no gene match: 4. CDR3 region: CASSLQGAGGYTF. CDR3 DNA: TGCGCCAGCAGCCTACAGGGGGCTGGTGGCTACACCTTC.

CDR3 sequence: CASSFTWGRGTEAFF. The CDR3 DNA follows: TGTGCCAGCAGCTTCACGTGGGGAAGGGGAACTGAAGCTTTCTTT. The J gene is TRBJ1-1, the V gene TRBV13, with a possible D match to TRBD1 (5 bases). Trimming took off 3 bases at V and 5 bases at J, with 16 bases between the two ends. Germline loops: CDR1 PRHDT, CDR2 FYEKMQ (reference sequence). The CDR3 contains 15 residues.

V and J are TRBV27 and TRBJ2-7; D perhaps matches TRBD1 (6 bases). This CDR3 spans 14 amino acids. Germline CDR1 reads MNHEY; CDR2 reads SMNVEV (reference sequence). The V end lost 6 bases, the J end lost 1 base, and 13 bases lay between the germline ends. As DNA, the CDR3 is TGTGCCAGCAGGCTCTCCGGGACATCCTACGAGCAGTACGTC. Protein product: CASRLSGTSYEQYV.

The V gene is TRBV5-5, the J gene TRBJ1-1; TRBD1 is a possible D gene (5 bases). Germline CDR1 is SGHKS and CDR2 is YYEKEE (reference sequence). The CDR3 totals 15 residues. V lost 1 base and J 0 bases, leaving 10 bases between the germline ends. The CDR3 here is CASSLSPGMNTEAFF. The DNA for the CDR3 is TGTGCCAGCAGCTTGTCGCCAGGGATGAACACTGAAGCTTTCTTT.

The chain recombines TRBV27 with TRBJ2-2, with 11 positions matching TRBD2. V lost 2 bases to trimming and J lost 1 base; unmatched junction nucleotides: 6. Germline V CDR1 and CDR2: MNHEY, SMNVEV (reference sequence). This CDR3 is 18 amino acids long. The CDR3 region has the DNA TGTGCCAGCAGTTTACTTCCGGGGACTAGCGGGAACACCGGGGAGCTGTTTTTT. Translation gives CASSLLPGTSGNTGELFF.

CDR3: CASSSGGSSSGANVLTF. CDR3 nucleotide sequence: TGTGCCAGTAGTAGCGGGGGGTCAAGCTCTGGGGCCAACGTCCTGACTTTC. The genes are TRBV19 and TRBJ2-6; 8 bases line up with TRBD2. This CDR3 contains 17 residues. The germline CDR1 and CDR2 sequences are LNHDA and SQIVND (reference sequence). V shed 4 bases and J 0 bases; nucleotides not matched to a gene: 5.

The chain carries TRBV27 and TRBJ2-5; possible D gene TRBD1, 6 bases. Germline lookup yields CDR1 MNHEY and CDR2 SMNVEV (reference sequence). V dropped 5 bases and J dropped 1 base, with 11 bases sitting between them. CDR3 length: 14 amino acids. CDR3 region: CASSTPDSQETQYF. The CDR3 nucleotides read TGTGCCAGCAGTACCCCGGACAGCCAAGAGACCCAGTACTTC.

The genes are TRBV30 and TRBJ2-1, with D possibly matching TRBD2 (5 bases). The germline gives CDR1 GTSNPN, CDR2 SVGIG (reference sequence). V was clipped by 6 bases and J by 0 bases, with 18 bases between them. The CDR3 totals 16 residues. CDR3: CACLVSGPSSYNEQFF. In DNA form, the CDR3 reads TGTGCCTGTCTCGTCAGCGGTCCGAGCTCCTACAATGAGCAGTTCTTC.

This rearrangement joins TRBV6-5 to TRBJ1-6, with TRBD1 matching 7 bases. Germline CDR1 is MNHEY and CDR2 is SVGAGI. The CDR3 consists of 15 residues. J was trimmed by 10 bases and V by 6 bases; bases with no gene match: 12. CDR3 nucleotide sequence: TGTGCCAGCAGAGCTGACAGGGCTATCGGGTCACCCCTCCACTTT. This translates into CASRADRAIGSPLHF.

This clone was counted between two and nine times. Here the CDR3 DNA reads TGCAGCGTCCACCAGGGACAGGGCTACGGAAACACCATATATTTT. Its translation: CSVHQGQGYGNTIYF. The rearrangement links TRBV29-1 to TRBJ1-3; the match to TRBD1 covers 9 bases. Trimming cost V 6 bases and J 4 bases; bases outside gene matches: 10. Germline CDR1 SQVTM, CDR2 ANQGSEA. The CDR3 contains 15 residues.

J is TRBJ1-6 and V is TRBV14, with TRBD1 matching over 7 bases. Germline CDR1 SGHDN, CDR2 FVKESK. This CDR3 spans 12 amino acids. Trimming at V came to 7 bases and at J to 10 bases, leaving 4 bases not matched to a gene. The CDR3: CASTTGDSPLHF. CDR3 DNA sequence: TGTGCCAGCACCACAGGGGACTCACCCCTCCACTTT.

This chain links TRBV6-6 with TRBJ2-7; D possibly corresponds to TRBD1 (6 bases). This CDR3 comprises 13 residues. Trimming stripped 6 bases from V and 4 bases from J, with 13 bases between. Germline CDR1 is MNHNY and CDR2 is SVGAGI (reference sequence). DNA of the CDR3: TGTGCCAGCAGACCCGGACAGATATACGAGCAGTACGTC. Protein product: CASRPGQIYEQYV.

The chain is built from TRBV29-1 and TRBJ2-7, with TRBD1 identical over 7 bases. V was pared by 7 bases and J by 3 bases, with 6 bases of the junction left unmatched. The germline V gene has CDR1 SQVTM and CDR2 ANQGSEA. The CDR3 totals 12 residues. The CDR3 reads CSEETGYYEQYV. The DNA for the CDR3 is TGCAGCGAGGAGACAGGGTACTACGAGCAGTACGTC.

This sequence joins TRBV2 and TRBJ1-5; D remains ambiguous. There are 14 residues in the CDR3. Germline values: CDR1 SNHLY, CDR2 FYNNEI. Trimming took off 2 bases at V and 4 bases at J, with 9 bases between the two ends. CDR3 DNA: TGTGCCAGCAGTGAAAATTCGGAGAATCAGCCCCAGCATTTT. Amino acid sequence: CASSENSENQPQHF.

The chain has TRBV10-3 and TRBJ1-1; 7 bases map to TRBD1. The CDR3 spans 13 residues. CDR1 is ENHRY and CDR2 is SYGVKD in the germline V gene. The J segment lost 3 bases and the V segment lost 5 bases, leaving 3 bases of the junction unmatched. The CDR3 coding sequence is TGTGCCATCAGTATCGGACAGGACACTGAAGCTTTCTTT. This translates into CAISIGQDTEAFF.

This clone has a single count. This chain connects TRBV7-8 to TRBJ2-1; 7 bases fit TRBD2. CDR3 length: 14 residues. J gave up 7 bases and V 3 bases, and 6 bases lay outside the gene matches. CDR1 and CDR2 from the germline V gene are SGHVS and FQNEAQ. The CDR3 sequence: CASSLERTRNEQFF. DNA for the CDR3: TGTGCCAGCAGCTTGGAAAGGACTAGGAATGAGCAGTTCTTC. Full variable domain (remainder filled in from reference TRBV7-8 and TRBJ2-1): GAGVSQSPRYKVAKRGQDVALRCDPISGHVSLFWYQQALGQGPEFLTYFQNEAQLDKSGLPSDRFFAERPEGSVSTLKIQRTQQEDSAVYLCASSLERTRNEQFFGPGTRLTVL.

The rearrangement joins TRBV2 to TRBJ1-4; 11 bases agree with TRBD1. The CDR3 contains 16 residues. Losses at the gene ends were 7 bases for V and 2 bases for J; bases not matched to a gene: 6. Germline values: CDR1 SNHLY, CDR2 FYNNEI. The chain's CDR3 is CASMRTGGNTNEKLFF. As DNA, the CDR3 is TGTGCCAGCATGAGGACAGGGGGCAACACTAATGAAAAACTGTTTTTT.

V gene TRBV4-1 combines with J gene TRBJ2-1, with D perhaps TRBD2 (7 bases). Germline lookup yields CDR1 MGHRA and CDR2 YSYEKL. Trimming pared 7 bases from V and 6 bases from J, leaving 16 bases between. This CDR3 has 14 amino acids. CDR3 nucleotide sequence: TGCGCCAGCAAACGGGGGGCCGGGTTCAATGAGCAGTTCTTC. Residues: CASKRGAGFNEQFF.

J is TRBJ2-1 and V is TRBV27; 12 bases match TRBD2. The ends lost 6 bases at V and 4 bases at J; junction bases unmatched: 13. The CDR3 consists of 18 residues. Germline V gene data show CDR1 as MNHEY and CDR2 as SMNVEV (reference sequence). CDR3 amino acids: CASSRDPRTSGEYNEQFF. DNA of the CDR3: TGTGCCAGCAGCCGCGATCCGAGGACTAGCGGGGAATACAATGAGCAGTTCTTC.

The CDR3 nucleotides read TGTGCCAGCACTACCGGGAGGGAAAACACTGAAGCTTTCTTT. It specifies CASTTGRENTEAFF. The gene calls are TRBV27 and TRBJ1-1; D not certain. From germline, CDR1 is MNHEY and CDR2 SMNVEV (reference sequence). Trimming removed 7 bases at V and 2 bases at J, with 14 bases between. This CDR3 spans 14 amino acids.

This chain uses TRBV10-1 with TRBJ2-7; 8 bases map to TRBD1. The germline V gene encodes CDR1 WNHNN and CDR2 SYGVQD (reference sequence). CDR3 size: 17 residues. V was pared by 4 bases and J by 3 bases, with 14 bases of the junction left unmatched. The chain's CDR3 is CASSAVFVTGGRYEQYV. In DNA form, the CDR3 reads TGCGCCAGCAGTGCTGTATTCGTAACAGGGGGACGCTACGAGCAGTACGTC.

The V and J genes are TRBV7-9 and TRBJ2-1, with a weak D call TRBD2 (5 bases). This CDR3 is 13 amino acids long. Per germline, CDR1 SEHNR and CDR2 FQNEAQ (reference sequence). The V end was cut by 2 bases, the J end by 7 bases, with 9 bases between. The CDR3 sequence is CASSLRGLNEQFF. The CDR3 bases are TGTGCCAGCAGCTTAAGAGGGCTTAATGAGCAGTTCTTC.

The chain combines TRBV18 with TRBJ2-3; TRBD2 matches 9 bases. This CDR3 spans 18 amino acids. Trimming removed 3 bases from V and 3 bases from J; junction bases left unmatched: 13. CDR1 and CDR2 from the germline V gene are KGHSH and LQKENI. The chain's CDR3 is CASSPQGSSTSGTDTQYF. The CDR3, as DNA: TGTGCCAGCTCACCTCAAGGCTCTAGCACTAGCGGGACAGATACGCAGTATTTT.